This T cell receptor (beta chain) was recorded in a study of Graves' ophthalmopathy and Graves' hyperthyroidism. The CDR3 spans 20 residues. V was shortened by 1 base and J by 1 base, with 25 bases between the two germline ends. Germline V CDR1 and CDR2: SGHNT, YENEEA. Using RNA transcripts, the TCR beta CDR3 regions were amplified. First-round RT-PCR relied on HTBI primers, and a second-round multiplex PCR came next. In TCRdb, the multiplex PCR reads were re-called with MiXCR into one record per CDR3 protein. Of 350,000 to 450,000 distinct CDR3 sequences in the sample, around 21% were seen once. Sequenced: peripheral blood. The J gene is TRBJ1-1, the V gene TRBV11-3; D remains ambiguous. This clonotype was sampled from a young woman with stable Graves' hyperthyroidism. In DNA, the CDR3 is TGTGCCAGCAGCTTAGGGTTTGGCGTGGGAGGGAAGCTTCGGAACACTGAAGCTTTCTTT. Translation: CASSLGFGVGGKLRNTEAFF.